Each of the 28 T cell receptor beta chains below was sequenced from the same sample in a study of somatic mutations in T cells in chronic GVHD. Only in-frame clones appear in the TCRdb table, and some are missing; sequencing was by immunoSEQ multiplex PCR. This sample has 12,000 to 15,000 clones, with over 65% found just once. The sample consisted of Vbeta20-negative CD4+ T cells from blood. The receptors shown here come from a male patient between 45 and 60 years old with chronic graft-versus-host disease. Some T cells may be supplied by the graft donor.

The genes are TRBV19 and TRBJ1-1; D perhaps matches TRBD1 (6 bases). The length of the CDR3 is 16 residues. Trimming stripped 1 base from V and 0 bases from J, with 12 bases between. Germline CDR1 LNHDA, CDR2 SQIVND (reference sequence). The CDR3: CASSIVTGAMNTEAFF. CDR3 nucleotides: TGTGCCAGTAGTATAGTGACAGGCGCAATGAACACTGAAGCTTTCTTT.

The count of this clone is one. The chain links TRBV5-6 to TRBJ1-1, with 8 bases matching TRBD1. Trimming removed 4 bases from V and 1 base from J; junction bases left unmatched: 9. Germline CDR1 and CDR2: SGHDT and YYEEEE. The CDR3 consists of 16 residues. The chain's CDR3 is CASSVGQGWGNTEAFF. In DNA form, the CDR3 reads TGTGCCAGCAGCGTCGGACAGGGTTGGGGGAACACTGAAGCTTTCTTT.

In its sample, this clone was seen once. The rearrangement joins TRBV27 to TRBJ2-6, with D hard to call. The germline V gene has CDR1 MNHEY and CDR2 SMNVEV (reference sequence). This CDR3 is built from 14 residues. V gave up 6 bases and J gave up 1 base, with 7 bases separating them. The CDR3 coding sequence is TGTGCCAGCAGATTCCTATCTGGGGCCAACGTCCTGACTTTC. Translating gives CASRFLSGANVLTF.

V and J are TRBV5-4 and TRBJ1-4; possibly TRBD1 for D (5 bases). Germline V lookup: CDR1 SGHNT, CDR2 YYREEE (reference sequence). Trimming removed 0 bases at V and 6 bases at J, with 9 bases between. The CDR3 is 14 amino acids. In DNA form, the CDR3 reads TGTGCCAGCAGCTTGGCGGGGGGGGATGAAAAACTGTTTTTT. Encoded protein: CASSLAGGDEKLFF. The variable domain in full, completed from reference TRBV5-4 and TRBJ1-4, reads ETGVTQSPTHLIKTRGQQVTLRCSSQSGHNTVSWYQQALGQGPQFIFQYYREEENGRGNFPPRFSGLQFPNYSSELNVNALELDDSALYLCASSLAGGDEKLFFGSGTQLSVL.

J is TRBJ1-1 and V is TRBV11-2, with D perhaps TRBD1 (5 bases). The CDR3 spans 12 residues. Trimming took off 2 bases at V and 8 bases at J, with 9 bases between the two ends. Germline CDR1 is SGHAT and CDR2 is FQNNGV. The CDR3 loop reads CASSLRGDEAFF. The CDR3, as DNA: TGTGCCAGCAGCTTAAGGGGTGACGAAGCTTTCTTT.

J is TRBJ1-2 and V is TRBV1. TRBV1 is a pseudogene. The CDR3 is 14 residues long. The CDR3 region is CTSSPFLPPCGYTF. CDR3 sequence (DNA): TGCACCAGCAGCCCGTTCCTCCCCCCCTGTGGCTACACCTTC.

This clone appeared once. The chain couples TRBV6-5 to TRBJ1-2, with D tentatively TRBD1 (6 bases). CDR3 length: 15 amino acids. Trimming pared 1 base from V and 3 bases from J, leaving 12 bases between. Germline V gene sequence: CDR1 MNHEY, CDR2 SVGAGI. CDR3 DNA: TGTGCCAGCAGTTACTGGGGCAGGGGCGACTATGGCTACACCTTC. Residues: CASSYWGRGDYGYTF.

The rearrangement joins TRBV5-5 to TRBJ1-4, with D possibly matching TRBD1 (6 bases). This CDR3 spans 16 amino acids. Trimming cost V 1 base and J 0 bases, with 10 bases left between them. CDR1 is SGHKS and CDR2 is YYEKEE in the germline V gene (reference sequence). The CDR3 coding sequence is TGTGCCAGCAGCTTGTGGCAGGGGACAACTAATGAAAAACTGTTTTTT. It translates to CASSLWQGTTNEKLFF.

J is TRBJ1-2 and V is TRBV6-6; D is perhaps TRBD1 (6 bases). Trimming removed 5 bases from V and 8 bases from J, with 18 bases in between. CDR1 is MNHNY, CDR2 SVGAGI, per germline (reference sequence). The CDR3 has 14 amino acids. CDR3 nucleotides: TGTGCCAGCAGTAACCCACAGGGAGATGGAGGCTACACCTTC. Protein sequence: CASSNPQGDGGYTF.

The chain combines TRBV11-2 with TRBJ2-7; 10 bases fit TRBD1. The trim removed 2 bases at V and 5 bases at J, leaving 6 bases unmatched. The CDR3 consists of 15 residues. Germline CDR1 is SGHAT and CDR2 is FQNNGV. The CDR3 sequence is CASSLSGTGVHEQYF. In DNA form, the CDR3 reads TGTGCCAGCAGCTTATCAGGGACAGGGGTCCACGAGCAGTACTTC.

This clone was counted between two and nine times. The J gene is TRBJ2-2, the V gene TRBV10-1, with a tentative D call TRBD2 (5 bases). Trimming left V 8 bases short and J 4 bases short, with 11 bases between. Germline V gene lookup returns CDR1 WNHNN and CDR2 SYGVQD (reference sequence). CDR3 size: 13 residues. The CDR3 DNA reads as TGCGCCAGCGGAATGGGAGCCACCGGGGAGCTGTTTTTT. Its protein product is CASGMGATGELFF.

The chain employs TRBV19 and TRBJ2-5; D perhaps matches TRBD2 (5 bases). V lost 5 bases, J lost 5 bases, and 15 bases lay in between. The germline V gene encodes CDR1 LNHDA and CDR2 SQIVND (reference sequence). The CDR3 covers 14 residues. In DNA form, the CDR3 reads TGTGCCAGTAGTGACCGGGGTGGGTGGGAGACCCAGTACTTC. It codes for CASSDRGGWETQYF.

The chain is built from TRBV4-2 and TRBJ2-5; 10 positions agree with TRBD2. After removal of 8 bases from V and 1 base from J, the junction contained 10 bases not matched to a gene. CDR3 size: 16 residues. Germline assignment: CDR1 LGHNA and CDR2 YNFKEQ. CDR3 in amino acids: CASGPAGGSSQETQYF. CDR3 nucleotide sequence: TGTGCCAGCGGGCCAGCGGGAGGGTCTAGCCAAGAGACCCAGTACTTC.

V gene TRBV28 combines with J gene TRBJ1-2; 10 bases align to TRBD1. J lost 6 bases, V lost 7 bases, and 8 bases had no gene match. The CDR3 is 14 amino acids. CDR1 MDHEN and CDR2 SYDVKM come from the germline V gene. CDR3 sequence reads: CASTDDRGRDGYTF. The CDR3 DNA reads TGTGCCAGCACCGACGACAGGGGGCGCGATGGCTACACCTTC.

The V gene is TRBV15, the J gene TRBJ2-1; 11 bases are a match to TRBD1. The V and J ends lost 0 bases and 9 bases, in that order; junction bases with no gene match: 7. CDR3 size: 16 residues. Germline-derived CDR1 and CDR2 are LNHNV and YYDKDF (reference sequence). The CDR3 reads CATSREDRGRSLEQFF. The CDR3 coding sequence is TGTGCCACCAGCAGAGAGGACAGGGGGCGATCCCTTGAGCAGTTCTTC.

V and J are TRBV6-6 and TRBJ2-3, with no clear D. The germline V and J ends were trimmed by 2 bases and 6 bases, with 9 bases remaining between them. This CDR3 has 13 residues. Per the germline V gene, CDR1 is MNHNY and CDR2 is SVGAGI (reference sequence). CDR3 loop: CASSYGLADTQYF. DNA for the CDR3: TGTGCCAGCAGTTACGGGTTAGCCGATACGCAGTATTTT.

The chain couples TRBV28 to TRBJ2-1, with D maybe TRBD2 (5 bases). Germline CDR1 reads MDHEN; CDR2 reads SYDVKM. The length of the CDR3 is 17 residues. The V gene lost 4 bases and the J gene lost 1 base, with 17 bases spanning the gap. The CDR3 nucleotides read TGTGCCAGCAGTTCCGCCGGACGGGATAGTTCCTACAATGAGCAGTTCTTC. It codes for CASSSAGRDSSYNEQFF.

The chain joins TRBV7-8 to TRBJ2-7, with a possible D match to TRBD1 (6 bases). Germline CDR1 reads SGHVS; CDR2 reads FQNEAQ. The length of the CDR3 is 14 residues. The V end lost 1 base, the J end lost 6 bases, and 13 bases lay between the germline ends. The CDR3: CASSLGQALGEQYF. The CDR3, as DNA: TGTGCCAGCAGCTTAGGACAGGCGCTAGGCGAGCAGTACTTC.

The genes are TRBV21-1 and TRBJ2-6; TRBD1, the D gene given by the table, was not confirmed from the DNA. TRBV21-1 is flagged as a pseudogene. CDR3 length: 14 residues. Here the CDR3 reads CASSKDRPPNVLTF. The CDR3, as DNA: TGTGCCAGCAGCAAAGACAGGCCCCCCAACGTCCTGACTTTC.

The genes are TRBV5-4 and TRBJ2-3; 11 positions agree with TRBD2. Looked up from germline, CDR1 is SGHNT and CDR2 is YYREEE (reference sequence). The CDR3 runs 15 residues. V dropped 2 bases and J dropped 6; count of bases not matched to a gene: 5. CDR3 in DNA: TGTGCCAGCAGCTTCATAGCGGGAGGGCCGGATACGCAGTATTTT. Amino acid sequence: CASSFIAGGPDTQYF.

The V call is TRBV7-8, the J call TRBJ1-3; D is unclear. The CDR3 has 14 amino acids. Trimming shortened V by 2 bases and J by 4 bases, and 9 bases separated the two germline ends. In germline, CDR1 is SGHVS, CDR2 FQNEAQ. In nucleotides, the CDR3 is TGTGCCAGCAGCTTAAGTGAACAGGGAAACACCATATATTTT. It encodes CASSLSEQGNTIYF.

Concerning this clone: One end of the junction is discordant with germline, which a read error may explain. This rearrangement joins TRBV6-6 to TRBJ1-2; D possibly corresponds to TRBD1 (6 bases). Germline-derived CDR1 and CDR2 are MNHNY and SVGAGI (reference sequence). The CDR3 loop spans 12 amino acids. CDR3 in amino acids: CASSYDRGGYAF. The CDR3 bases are TGTGCCAGCAGTTACGATCGTGGGGGCTACGCCTTC.

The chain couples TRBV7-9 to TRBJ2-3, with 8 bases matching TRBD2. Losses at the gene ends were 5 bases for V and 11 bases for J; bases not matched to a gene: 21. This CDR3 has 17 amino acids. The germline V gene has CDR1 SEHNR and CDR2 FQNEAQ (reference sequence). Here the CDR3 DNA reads TGTGCCAGCAGCCCCCCTGGGGAGCGGGGGCGACTCGGAAGGCAGTATTTT. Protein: CASSPPGERGRLGRQYF.

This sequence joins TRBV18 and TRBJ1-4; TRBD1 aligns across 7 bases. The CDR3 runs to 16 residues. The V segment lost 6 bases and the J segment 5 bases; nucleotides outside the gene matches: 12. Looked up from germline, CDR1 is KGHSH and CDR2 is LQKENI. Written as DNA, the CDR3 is TGTGCCAGCTCTCGAAATCCGGGACAGTCGAATGAAAAACTGTTTTTT. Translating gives CASSRNPGQSNEKLFF.

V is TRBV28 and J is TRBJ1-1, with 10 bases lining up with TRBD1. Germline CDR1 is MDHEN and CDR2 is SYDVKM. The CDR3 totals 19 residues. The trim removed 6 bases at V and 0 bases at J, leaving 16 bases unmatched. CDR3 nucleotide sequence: TGTGCCAGCAGATCCAACCCGGGACAGGGGAAGGGGATGAACACTGAAGCTTTCTTT. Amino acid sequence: CASRSNPGQGKGMNTEAFF.

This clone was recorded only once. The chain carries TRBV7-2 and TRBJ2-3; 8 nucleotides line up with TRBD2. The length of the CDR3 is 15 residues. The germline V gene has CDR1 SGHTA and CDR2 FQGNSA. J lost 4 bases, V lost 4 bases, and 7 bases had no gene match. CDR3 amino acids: CASSSTSAGADTQYF. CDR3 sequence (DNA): TGTGCCAGCAGCTCGACTAGCGCGGGGGCAGATACGCAGTATTTT.

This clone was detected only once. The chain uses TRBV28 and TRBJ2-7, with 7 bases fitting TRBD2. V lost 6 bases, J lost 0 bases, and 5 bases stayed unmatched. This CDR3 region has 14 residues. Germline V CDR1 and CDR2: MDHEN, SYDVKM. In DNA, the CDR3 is TGTGCCAGCAGCCCGACTAGCCACTCCTACGAGCAGTACTTC. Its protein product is CASSPTSHSYEQYF.

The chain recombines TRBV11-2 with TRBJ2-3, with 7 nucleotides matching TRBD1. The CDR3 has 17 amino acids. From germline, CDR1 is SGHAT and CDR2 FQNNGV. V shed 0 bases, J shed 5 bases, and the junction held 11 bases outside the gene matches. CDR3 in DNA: TGTGCCAGCAGCTTAGATCGAGGTCAGGGGGTTAGAGATACGCAGTATTTT. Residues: CASSLDRGQGVRDTQYF.